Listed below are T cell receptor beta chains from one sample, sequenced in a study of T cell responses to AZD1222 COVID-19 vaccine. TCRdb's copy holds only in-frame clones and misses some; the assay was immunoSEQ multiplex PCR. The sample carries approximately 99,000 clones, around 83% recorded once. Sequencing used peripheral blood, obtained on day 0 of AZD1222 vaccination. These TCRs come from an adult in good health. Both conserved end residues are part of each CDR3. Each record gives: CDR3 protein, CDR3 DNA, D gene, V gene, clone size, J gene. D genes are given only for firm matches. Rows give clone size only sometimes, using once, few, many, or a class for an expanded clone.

CDR3 protein: CASSVGQGASYEQYF; CDR3 DNA: TGTGCCAGCAGCGTTGGACAGGGGGCCTCCTACGAGCAGTACTTC; D gene: TRBD1; V gene: TRBV9; clone size: once; J gene: TRBJ2-7
CDR3 protein: CASRWGAGRSYEQYF; CDR3 DNA: TGTGCCAGTAGATGGGGTGCGGGGCGCTCCTACGAGCAGTACTTC; D gene: .; V gene: TRBV19; clone size: .; J gene: TRBJ2-7
CDR3 protein: CASSQDLGGQAFF; CDR3 DNA: TGTGCCAGCAGCCAAGACCTAGGAGGACAAGCTTTCTTT; D gene: .; V gene: TRBV3-1/TRBV3-2; clone size: few; J gene: TRBJ1-1
CDR3 protein: CASSYHTATNEKLFF; CDR3 DNA: TGTGCCAGCAGTTACCACACTGCAACTAATGAAAAACTGTTTTTT; D gene: .; V gene: TRBV6-6; clone size: .; J gene: TRBJ1-4
CDR3 protein: CASSSQETQYF; CDR3 DNA: TGTGCCAGCAGCTCTCAAGAGACCCAGTACTTC; D gene: .; V gene: TRBV7-9; clone size: .; J gene: TRBJ2-5
CDR3 protein: CASSQTSGIQETQYF; CDR3 DNA: TGCGCCAGCAGCCAGACGTCCGGGATCCAGGAGACCCAGTACTTC; D gene: .; V gene: TRBV4-1; clone size: .; J gene: TRBJ2-5
CDR3 protein: CASSINRGDEKLFF; CDR3 DNA: TGTGCCAGTAGTATCAACAGGGGGGATGAAAAACTGTTTTTT; D gene: TRBD1; V gene: TRBV19; clone size: .; J gene: TRBJ1-4
CDR3 protein: CASSPRTGINEKLFF; CDR3 DNA: TGTGCCAGCAGTCCCCGAACAGGAATTAATGAAAAACTGTTTTTT; D gene: .; V gene: TRBV2; clone size: .; J gene: TRBJ1-4
CDR3 protein: CASSLTGSGNTIYF; CDR3 DNA: TGTGCCAGCAGTCTAACGGGCTCTGGAAACACCATATATTTT; D gene: .; V gene: TRBV6-5; clone size: .; J gene: TRBJ1-3
CDR3 protein: CASSLGGPLAGQPQHF; CDR3 DNA: TGTGCCAGCAGCTTGGGTGGACCCCTGGCGGGACAGCCCCAGCATTTT; D gene: .; V gene: TRBV5-4; clone size: once; J gene: TRBJ1-5
CDR3 protein: CASSPRGETQYF; CDR3 DNA: TGTGCCAGCAGCCCGCGAGGGGAGACCCAGTACTTC; D gene: .; V gene: TRBV3-1/TRBV3-2; clone size: .; J gene: TRBJ2-5
CDR3 protein: CASSLLVWTRGGNTEAFF; CDR3 DNA: TGTGCCAGCTCACTTCTAGTATGGACTAGGGGTGGGAACACTGAAGCTTTCTTT; D gene: .; V gene: TRBV18; clone size: .; J gene: TRBJ1-1
CDR3 protein: CASSLAAGLNTGELFF; CDR3 DNA: TGCGCCAGCAGCTTGGCCGCAGGGTTGAACACCGGGGAGCTGTTTTTT; D gene: .; V gene: TRBV5-1; clone size: .; J gene: TRBJ2-2